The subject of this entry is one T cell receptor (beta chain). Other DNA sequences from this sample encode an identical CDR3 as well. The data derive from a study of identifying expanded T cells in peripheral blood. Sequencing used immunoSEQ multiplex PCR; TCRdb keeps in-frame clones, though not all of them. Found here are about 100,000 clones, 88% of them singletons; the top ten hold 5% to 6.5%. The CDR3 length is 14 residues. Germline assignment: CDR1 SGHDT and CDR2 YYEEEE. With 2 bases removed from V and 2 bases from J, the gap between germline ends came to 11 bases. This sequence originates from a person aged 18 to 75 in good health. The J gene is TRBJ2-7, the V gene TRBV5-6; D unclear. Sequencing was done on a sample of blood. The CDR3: CASSFTSEPYEQYF. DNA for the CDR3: TGTGCCAGCAGCTTCACAAGCGAACCCTACGAGCAGTACTTC.